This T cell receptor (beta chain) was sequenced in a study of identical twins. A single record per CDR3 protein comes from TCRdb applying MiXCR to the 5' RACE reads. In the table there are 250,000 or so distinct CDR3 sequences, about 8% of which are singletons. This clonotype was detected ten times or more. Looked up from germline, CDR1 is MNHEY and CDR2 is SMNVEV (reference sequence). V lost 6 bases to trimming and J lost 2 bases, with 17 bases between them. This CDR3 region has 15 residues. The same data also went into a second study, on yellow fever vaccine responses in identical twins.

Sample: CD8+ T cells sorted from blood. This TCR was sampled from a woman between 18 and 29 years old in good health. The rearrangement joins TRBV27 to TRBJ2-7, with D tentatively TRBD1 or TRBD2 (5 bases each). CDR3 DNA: TGTGCCAGCAGCATAACGGGACGGGCTACCTACGAGCAGTACTTC. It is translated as CASSITGRATYEQYF.